This TCR beta chain was captured by sequencing in a study of shared clonotypes between healthy human individuals. Study-wide findings and caveats: Non-shared clonotypes showed lower generation probabilities than clonotypes common to all four donors.

TCRdb keeps only in-frame clones here, not all; method: immunoSEQ multiplex PCR. The sample has roughly 2.4 million clones, under 97% seen once. For this clone: Its antigen is currently unknown. Other DNA variants within this sample encode the same CDR3.

The CDR3 extends over 14 amino acids. V trimming: 8 bases; J trimming: 5 bases; junction bases outside the gene matches: 10. Germline V CDR1 and CDR2: MDHEN, SYDVKM. The V gene is TRBV28, the J gene TRBJ2-5; TRBD1 aligns across 8 bases. This clonotype was sampled from a man aged 18 to 29 in good health. The material sequenced was naive CD4+ T cells sorted from blood. Subset denoted: CD45RA+ positively selected. CDR3 nucleotides: TGTGCCAGCCGCCCGCAGGGGGCAGGGGAGACCCAGTACTTC. Translating gives CASRPQGAGETQYF.